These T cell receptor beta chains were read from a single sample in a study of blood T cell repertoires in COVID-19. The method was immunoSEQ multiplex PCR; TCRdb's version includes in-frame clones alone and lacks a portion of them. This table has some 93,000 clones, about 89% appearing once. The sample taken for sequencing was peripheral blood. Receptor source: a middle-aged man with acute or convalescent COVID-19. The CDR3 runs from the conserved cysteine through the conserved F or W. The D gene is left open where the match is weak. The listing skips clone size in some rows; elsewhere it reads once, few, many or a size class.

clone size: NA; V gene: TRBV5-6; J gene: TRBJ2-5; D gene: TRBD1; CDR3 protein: CASSPLQGNYQETQYF; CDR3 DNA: TGTGCCAGCAGCCCGCTACAGGGGAACTATCAAGAGACCCAGTACTTC
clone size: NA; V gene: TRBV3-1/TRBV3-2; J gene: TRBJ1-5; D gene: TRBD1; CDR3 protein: CASSQVGTGISRGQPQHF; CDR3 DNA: TGTGCCAGCAGCCAAGTAGGGACAGGGATTTCGCGCGGCCAGCCCCAGCATTTT
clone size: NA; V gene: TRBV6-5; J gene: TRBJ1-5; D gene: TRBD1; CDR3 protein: CASSPRDRGQPQHF; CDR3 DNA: TGTGCCAGCAGCCCCCGGGACAGGGGACAGCCCCAGCATTTT
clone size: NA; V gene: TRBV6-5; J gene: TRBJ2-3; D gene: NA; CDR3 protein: CASSYSGLSTDTQYF; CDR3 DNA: TGTGCCAGCAGTTACTCGGGACTCAGCACAGATACGCAGTATTTT
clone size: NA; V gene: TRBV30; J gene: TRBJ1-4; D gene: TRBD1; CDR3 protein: CAWRATGGREKLFF; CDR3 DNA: TGTGCCTGGAGGGCGACAGGGGGCAGGGAAAAACTGTTTTTT
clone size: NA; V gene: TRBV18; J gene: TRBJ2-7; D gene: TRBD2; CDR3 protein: CAGAGPTYEQYF; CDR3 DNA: TGTGCCGGAGCGGGGCCAACCTACGAGCAGTACTTC
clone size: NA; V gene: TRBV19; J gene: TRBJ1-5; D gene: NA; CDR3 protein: CASSSPGTGQPQHF; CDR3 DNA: TGTGCCAGTAGTTCTCCGGGCACGGGGCAGCCCCAGCATTTT
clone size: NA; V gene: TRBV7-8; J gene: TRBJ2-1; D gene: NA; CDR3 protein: CASSTRSGAPYNEQFF; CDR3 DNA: TGTGCCAGCAGCACCCGTAGTGGGGCTCCCTACAATGAGCAGTTCTTC
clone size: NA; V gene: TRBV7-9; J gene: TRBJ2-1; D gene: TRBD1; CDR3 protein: CASSAASGTGRRNEQFF; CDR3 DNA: TGTGCCAGCAGCGCGGCTTCCGGGACAGGGCGTCGTAATGAGCAGTTCTTC
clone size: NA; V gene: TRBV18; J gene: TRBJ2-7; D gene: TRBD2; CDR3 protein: CASSPLFTSGNPLEQYF; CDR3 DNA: TGTGCCAGCTCACCACTCTTCACTAGCGGGAACCCCCTGGAGCAGTACTTC
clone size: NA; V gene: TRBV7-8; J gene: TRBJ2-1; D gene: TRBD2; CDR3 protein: CASSPKRTSANEQFF; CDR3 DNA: TGTGCCAGCAGCCCTAAGAGGACTAGCGCCAATGAGCAGTTCTTC
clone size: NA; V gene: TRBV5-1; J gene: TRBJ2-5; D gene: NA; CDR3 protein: CASSLTSRVVQETQYF; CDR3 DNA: TGCGCCAGCAGCTTGACTAGCAGAGTGGTCCAAGAGACCCAGTACTTC
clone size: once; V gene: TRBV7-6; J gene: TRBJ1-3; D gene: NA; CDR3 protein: CASSLANRASGNTIYF; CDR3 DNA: TGTGCCAGCAGCTTAGCGAACAGGGCCTCTGGAAACACCATATATTTT
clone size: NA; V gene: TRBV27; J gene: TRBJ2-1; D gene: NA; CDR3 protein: CASSSGALSINEQFF; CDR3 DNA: TGTGCCAGCAGTTCTGGAGCGTTAAGTATCAATGAGCAGTTCTTC
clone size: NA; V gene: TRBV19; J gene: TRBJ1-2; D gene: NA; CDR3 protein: CASQLQGNSGYTF; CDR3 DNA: TGTGCCAGCCAGCTACAGGGAAACTCTGGCTACACCTTC
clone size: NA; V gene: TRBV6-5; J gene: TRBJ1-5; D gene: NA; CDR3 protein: CASKGVNSNQPQHF; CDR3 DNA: TGTGCCAGCAAGGGGGTTAATAGCAATCAGCCCCAGCATTTT
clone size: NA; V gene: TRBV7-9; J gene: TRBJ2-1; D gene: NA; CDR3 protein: CASSTTIGGASYNEQFF; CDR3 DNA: TGTGCCAGCAGCACCACCATCGGCGGAGCATCTTACAATGAGCAGTTCTTC
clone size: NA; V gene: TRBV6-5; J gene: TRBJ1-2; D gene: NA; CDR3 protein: CASKNTGPAGYTF; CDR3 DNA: TGTGCCAGCAAGAATACAGGGCCGGCAGGCTACACCTTC
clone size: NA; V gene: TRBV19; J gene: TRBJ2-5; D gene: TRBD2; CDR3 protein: CATRGGRLQETQYF; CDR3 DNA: TGTGCCACCAGGGGCGGGAGGCTCCAAGAGACCCAGTACTTC
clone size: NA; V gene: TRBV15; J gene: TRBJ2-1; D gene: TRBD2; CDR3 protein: CATTKRSGLAGYNEQFF; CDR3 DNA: TGTGCCACTACGAAGAGATCGGGACTAGCGGGCTACAATGAGCAGTTCTTC
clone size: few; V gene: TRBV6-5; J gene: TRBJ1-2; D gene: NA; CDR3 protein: CATTGGGRYGYTF; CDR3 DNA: TGTGCCACCACCGGGGGGGGCCGCTATGGCTACACCTTC
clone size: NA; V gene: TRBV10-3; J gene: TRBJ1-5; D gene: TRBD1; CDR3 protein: CAISDPGGGSNQPQHF; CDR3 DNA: TGTGCCATCAGTGACCCAGGGGGAGGTAGCAATCAGCCCCAGCATTTT
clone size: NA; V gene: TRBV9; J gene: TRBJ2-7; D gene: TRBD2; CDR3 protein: CASSVASSSSGVRYEQYF; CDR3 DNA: TGTGCCAGCAGCGTAGCCTCCTCCTCTAGCGGGGTTAGGTACGAGCAGTACTTC
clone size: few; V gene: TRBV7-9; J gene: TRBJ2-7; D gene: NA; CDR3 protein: CASSLSVGVSHEQYF; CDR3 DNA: TGTGCCAGCAGCTTATCTGTGGGAGTTTCCCACGAGCAGTACTTC